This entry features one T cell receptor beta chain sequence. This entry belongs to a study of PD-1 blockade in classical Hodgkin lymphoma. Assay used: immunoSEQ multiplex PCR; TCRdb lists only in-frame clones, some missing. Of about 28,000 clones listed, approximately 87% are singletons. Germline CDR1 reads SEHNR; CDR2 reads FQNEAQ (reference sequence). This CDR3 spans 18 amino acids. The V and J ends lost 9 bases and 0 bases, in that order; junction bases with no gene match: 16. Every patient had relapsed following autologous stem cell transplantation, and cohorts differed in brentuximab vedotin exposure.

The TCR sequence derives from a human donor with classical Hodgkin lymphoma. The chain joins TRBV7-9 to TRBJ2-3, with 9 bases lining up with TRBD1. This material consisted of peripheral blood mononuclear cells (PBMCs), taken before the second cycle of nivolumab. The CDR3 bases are TGTGCCAGTCCCCCCCGAGCCCCGACAGGGGGTAGCACAGATACGCAGTATTTT. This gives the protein CASPPRAPTGGSTDTQYF.